The 6 T cell receptor beta chains reported below all come from one sample, sequenced in a study of sequential checkpoint blockade in melanoma. Libraries were prepared by immunoSEQ multiplex PCR; TCRdb keeps only in-frame clonotypes and omits some of them. The sample records several thousand clones, around 17% being singletons. Treatment in this sample: randomized to nivolumab then ipilimumab (arm A) or the reverse (arm B). Sequencing was performed on tumor tissue (inferred from file names), taken from a patient given nivolumab and ipilimumab in sequence. Source of these receptors: a human donor with melanoma.

This clone was counted between two and nine times. The V gene is TRBV6-8, the J gene TRBJ1-1, with D unclear. The CDR3 loop spans 17 amino acids. Germline CDR1 reads MNHGY; CDR2 reads SAAAGT. The ends were cut back, 5 bases at V and 0 bases at J, with 19 bases in the middle. CDR3 sequence: CASSHKSPSDVNTEAFF. CDR3 sequence (DNA): TGTGCCAGCAGTCACAAATCGCCCAGTGATGTGAACACTGAAGCTTTCTTT.

The chain combines TRBV11-3 with TRBJ2-3, with TRBD2 matching over 13 bases. Germline values: CDR1 SGHNT, CDR2 YENEEA. The CDR3 runs 18 residues. V gave up 5 bases and J gave up 4 bases; unmatched junction bases: 12. This CDR3 is CASSATSGGAPGADTQYF. For the CDR3, the DNA is TGTGCCAGCAGCGCAACTAGCGGGGGGGCGCCTGGAGCAGATACGCAGTATTTT.

The chain recombines TRBV5-1 with TRBJ1-2; D remains ambiguous. Germline CDR1 and CDR2: SGHRS and YFSETQ. V was pared by 4 bases and J by 6 bases, with 16 bases between. This CDR3 is built from 14 residues. The CDR3 region is CASSIDQPRDGYTF. For the CDR3, the DNA is TGCGCCAGCAGCATCGACCAACCGAGGGATGGCTACACCTTC.

This clone was seen repeatedly, ten times or more. The V and J genes are TRBV11-3 and TRBJ2-2; TRBD1 matches at 8 bases. With V trimmed by 1 base and J by 5 bases, 9 bases remained unmatched. CDR3 length: 17 amino acids. Germline V CDR1 and CDR2: SGHNT, YENEEA. The CDR3 sequence is CASSLGRQGARTGELFF. In DNA form, the CDR3 reads TGTGCCAGCAGCTTAGGTCGCCAGGGGGCAAGAACCGGGGAGCTGTTTTTT.

Concerning this clone: The sample contains more than one DNA sequence encoding this CDR3. The chain recombines TRBV9 with TRBJ2-6; D is tentatively TRBD1 or TRBD2 (7 bases each). Germline CDR1 reads SGDLS; CDR2 reads YYNGEE. This CDR3 spans 16 amino acids. Trimming stripped 4 bases from V and 4 bases from J, with 15 bases between. The CDR3 DNA follows: TGTGCCAGCAGCCCCCCAGGGGGGGCCGGGGCCAACGTCCTGACTTTC. Amino acid sequence: CASSPPGGAGANVLTF.

This clone rates as medium-sized. The rearrangement links TRBV11-3 to TRBJ2-6, with D possibly being TRBD1 or TRBD2 (7 bases each). The CDR3 extends over 18 amino acids. Trimming left V 1 base short and J 0 bases short, with 13 bases between. From germline, CDR1 is SGHNT and CDR2 YENEEA. The DNA for the CDR3 is TGTGCCAGCAGCTTAGTGGCAGGGGGGGCCTCTGGGGCCAACGTCCTGACTTTC. It translates to CASSLVAGGASGANVLTF.